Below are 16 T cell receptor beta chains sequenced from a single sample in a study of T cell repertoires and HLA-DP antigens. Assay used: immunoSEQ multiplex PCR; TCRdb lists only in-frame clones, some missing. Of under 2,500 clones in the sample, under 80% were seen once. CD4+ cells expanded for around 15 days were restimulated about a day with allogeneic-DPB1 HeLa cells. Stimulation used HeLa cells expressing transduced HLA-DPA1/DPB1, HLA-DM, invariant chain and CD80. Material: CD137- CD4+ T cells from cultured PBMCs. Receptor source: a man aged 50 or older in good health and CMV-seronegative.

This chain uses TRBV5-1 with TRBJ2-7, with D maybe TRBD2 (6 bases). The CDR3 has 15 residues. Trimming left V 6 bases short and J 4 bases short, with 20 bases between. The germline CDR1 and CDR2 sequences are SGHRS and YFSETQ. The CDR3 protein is CASTPSAGAGYEQYF. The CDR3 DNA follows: TGCGCCAGCACCCCTTCCGCCGGGGCGGGATACGAGCAGTACTTC.

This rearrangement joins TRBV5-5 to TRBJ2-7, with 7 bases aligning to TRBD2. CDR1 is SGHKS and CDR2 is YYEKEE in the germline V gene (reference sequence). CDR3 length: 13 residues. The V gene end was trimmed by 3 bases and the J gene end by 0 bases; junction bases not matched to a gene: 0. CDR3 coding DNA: TGTGCCAGCAGCTCGGGGGGCTCCTACGAGCAGTACTTC. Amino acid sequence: CASSSGGSYEQYF.

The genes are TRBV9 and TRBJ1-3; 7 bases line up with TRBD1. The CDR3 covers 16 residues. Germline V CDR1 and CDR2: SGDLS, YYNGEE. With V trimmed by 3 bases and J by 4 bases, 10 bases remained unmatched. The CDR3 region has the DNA TGTGCCAGCAGCGCCGACCCCAGGGGGGTGGGAAACACCATATATTTT. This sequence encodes CASSADPRGVGNTIYF.

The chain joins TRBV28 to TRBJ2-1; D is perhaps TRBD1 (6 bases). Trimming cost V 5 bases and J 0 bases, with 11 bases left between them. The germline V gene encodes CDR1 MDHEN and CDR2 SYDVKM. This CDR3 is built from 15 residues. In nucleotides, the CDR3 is TGTGCCAGCAGTAACACAGGGTACTCCTACAATGAGCAGTTCTTC. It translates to CASSNTGYSYNEQFF.

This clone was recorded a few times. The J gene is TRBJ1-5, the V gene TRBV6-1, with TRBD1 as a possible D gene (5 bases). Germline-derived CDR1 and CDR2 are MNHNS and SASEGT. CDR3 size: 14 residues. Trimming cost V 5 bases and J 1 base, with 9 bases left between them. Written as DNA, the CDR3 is TGTGCCAGCAGTCTAAGGGGAAGCAATCAGCCCCAGCATTTT. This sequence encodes CASSLRGSNQPQHF.

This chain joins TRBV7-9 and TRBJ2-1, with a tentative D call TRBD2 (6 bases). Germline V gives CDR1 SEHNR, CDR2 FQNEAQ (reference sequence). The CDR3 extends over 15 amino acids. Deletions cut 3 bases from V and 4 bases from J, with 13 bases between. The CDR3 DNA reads TGTGCCAGCAGCTTCCCCGGAGGAGGGTACAATGAGCAGTTCTTC. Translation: CASSFPGGGYNEQFF.

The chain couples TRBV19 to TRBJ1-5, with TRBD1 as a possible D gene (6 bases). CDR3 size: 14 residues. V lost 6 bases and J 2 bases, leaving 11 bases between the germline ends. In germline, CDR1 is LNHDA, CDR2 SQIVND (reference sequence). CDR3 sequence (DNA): TGTGCCAGTAGCAGGTCAGGGGGCAATCAGCCCCAGCATTTT. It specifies CASSRSGGNQPQHF.

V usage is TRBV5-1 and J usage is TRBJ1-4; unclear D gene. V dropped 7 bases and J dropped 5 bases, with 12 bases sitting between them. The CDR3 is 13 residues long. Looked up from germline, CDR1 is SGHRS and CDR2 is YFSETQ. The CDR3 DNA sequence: TGCGCCAGCCGATCGGGTGAGAATGAAAAACTGTTTTTT. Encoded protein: CASRSGENEKLFF. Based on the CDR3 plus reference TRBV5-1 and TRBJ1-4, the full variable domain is KAGVTQTPRYLIKTRGQQVTLSCSPISGHRSVSWYQQTPGQGLQFLFEYFSETQRNKGNFPGRFSGRQFSNSRSEMNVSTLELGDSALYLCASRSGENEKLFFGSGTQLSVL.

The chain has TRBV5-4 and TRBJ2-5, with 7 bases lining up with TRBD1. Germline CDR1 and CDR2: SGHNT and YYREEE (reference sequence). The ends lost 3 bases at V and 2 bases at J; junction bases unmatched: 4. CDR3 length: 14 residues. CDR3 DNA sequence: TGTGCCAGCAGCTCCGGGACAGTACAAGAGACCCAGTACTTC. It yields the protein CASSSGTVQETQYF.

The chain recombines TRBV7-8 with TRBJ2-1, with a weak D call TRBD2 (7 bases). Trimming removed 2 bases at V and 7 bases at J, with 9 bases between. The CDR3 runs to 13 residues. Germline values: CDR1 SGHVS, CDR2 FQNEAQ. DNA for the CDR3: TGTGCCAGCAGCTTACGGGGGGCAAATGAGCAGTTCTTC. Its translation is CASSLRGANEQFF. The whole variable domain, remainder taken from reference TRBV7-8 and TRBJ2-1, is GAGVSQSPRYKVAKRGQDVALRCDPISGHVSLFWYQQALGQGPEFLTYFQNEAQLDKSGLPSDRFFAERPEGSVSTLKIQRTQQEDSAVYLCASSLRGANEQFFGPGTRLTVL.

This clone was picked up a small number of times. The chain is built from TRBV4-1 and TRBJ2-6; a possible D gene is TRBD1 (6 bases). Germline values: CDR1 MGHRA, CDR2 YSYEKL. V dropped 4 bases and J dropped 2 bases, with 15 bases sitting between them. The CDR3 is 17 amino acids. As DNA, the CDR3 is TGCGCCAGCAGCCGACATGCAGGGGAAGCTGGGGCCAACGTCCTGACTTTC. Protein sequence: CASSRHAGEAGANVLTF.

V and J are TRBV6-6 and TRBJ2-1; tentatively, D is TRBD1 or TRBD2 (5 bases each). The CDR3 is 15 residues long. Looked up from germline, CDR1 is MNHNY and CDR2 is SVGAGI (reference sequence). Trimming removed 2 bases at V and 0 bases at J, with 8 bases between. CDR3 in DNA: TGTGCCAGCAGTTACGAGGGGCGCTCCTACAATGAGCAGTTCTTC. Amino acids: CASSYEGRSYNEQFF.

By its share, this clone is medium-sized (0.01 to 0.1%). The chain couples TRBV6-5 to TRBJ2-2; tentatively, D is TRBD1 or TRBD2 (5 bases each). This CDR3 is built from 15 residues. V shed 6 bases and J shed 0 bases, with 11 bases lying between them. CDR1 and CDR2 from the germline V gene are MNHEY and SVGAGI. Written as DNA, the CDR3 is TGTGCCAGCAGCCCGGGACGGTCGAACACCGGGGAGCTGTTTTTT. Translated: CASSPGRSNTGELFF.

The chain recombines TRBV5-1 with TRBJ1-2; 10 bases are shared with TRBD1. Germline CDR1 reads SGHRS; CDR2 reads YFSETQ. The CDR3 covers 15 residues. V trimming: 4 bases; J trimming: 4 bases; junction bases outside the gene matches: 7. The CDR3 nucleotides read TGCGCCAGCAGCCCCCGACAGGGGGCTTTCTATGGCTACACCTTC. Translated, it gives CASSPRQGAFYGYTF.

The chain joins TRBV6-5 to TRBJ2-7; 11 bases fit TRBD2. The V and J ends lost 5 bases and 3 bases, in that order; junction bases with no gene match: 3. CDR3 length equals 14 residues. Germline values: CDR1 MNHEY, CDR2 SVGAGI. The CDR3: CASSLAGGGYEQYF. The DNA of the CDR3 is TGTGCCAGCAGTCTAGCGGGAGGAGGCTACGAGCAGTACTTC.

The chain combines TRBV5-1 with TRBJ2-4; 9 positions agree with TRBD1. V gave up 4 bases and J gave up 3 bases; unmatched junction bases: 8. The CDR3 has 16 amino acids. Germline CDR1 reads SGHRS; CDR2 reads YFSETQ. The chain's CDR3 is CASSMGTGNGKNIQYF. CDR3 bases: TGCGCCAGCAGCATGGGGACAGGGAACGGCAAAAACATTCAGTACTTC.